Shown below are 32 T cell receptor beta chains from a single sample sequenced in a study of chemoradiotherapy in HPV16-positive cancers. Produced via immunoSEQ multiplex PCR; TCRdb's table is partial and in-frame only. The sample records under 35,000 clones, over 90% being singletons. Sequencing used blood, obtained from a patient who underwent chemoradiotherapy. The receptors originated from a human donor with HPV-associated anogenital cancer.

This sequence joins TRBV11-1 and TRBJ2-1, with 7 bases lining up with TRBD2. The CDR3 loop spans 18 amino acids. V lost 2 bases and J lost 1; bases outside the gene matches: 11. Germline V gene data show CDR1 as SGHAT and CDR2 as FQDESV (reference sequence). CDR3 sequence: CASSLLAGGVGSYNEQFF. CDR3 DNA: TGTGCCAGCAGCTTATTAGCGGGCGGGGTAGGATCCTACAATGAGCAGTTCTTC.

The chain uses TRBV28 and TRBJ2-1; perhaps TRBD1 as D (5 bases). Trimming cost V 4 bases and J 8 bases, with 18 bases left between them. Germline V gene data show CDR1 as MDHEN and CDR2 as SYDVKM. There are 15 residues in the CDR3. The CDR3 loop reads CASSSQPIRAHEQFF. CDR3 nucleotides: TGTGCCAGCAGTTCCCAGCCCATCAGGGCCCATGAGCAGTTCTTC.

This chain joins TRBV27 and TRBJ2-6, with 9 bases fitting TRBD1. Trimming cost V 6 bases and J 0 bases; bases outside gene matches: 9. Per germline, CDR1 MNHEY and CDR2 SMNVEV (reference sequence). The CDR3 totals 18 residues. CDR3 sequence reads: CASRDRGLFLSGANVLTF. CDR3 sequence (DNA): TGTGCCAGCAGGGACAGGGGCCTATTCCTCTCTGGGGCCAACGTCCTGACTTTC.

The chain links TRBV5-1 to TRBJ2-7; 8 nucleotides line up with TRBD1. CDR1 and CDR2 (germline): SGHRS, YFSETQ. The CDR3 contains 15 residues. With V trimmed by 0 bases and J by 0 bases, 2 bases remained unmatched. The chain's CDR3 is CASSLEDRASYEQYF. In DNA form, the CDR3 reads TGCGCCAGCAGCTTGGAGGACAGGGCCTCCTACGAGCAGTACTTC.

This clone was observed once. The chain links TRBV27 to TRBJ1-5; no clear D. The CDR3 loop spans 14 amino acids. The V and J ends lost 6 bases and 7 bases respectively, with 16 bases between them. CDR1 is MNHEY, CDR2 SMNVEV, per germline (reference sequence). The CDR3 DNA reads as TGTGCCAGCAGCAAAAACCCCCTGGCCCAGCCCCAGCATTTT. Translated, it gives CASSKNPLAQPQHF.

The chain uses TRBV7-2 and TRBJ2-1, with D tentatively TRBD1 or TRBD2 (6 bases each). Trimming left V 3 bases short and J 5 bases short, with 17 bases between. Germline V gene lookup returns CDR1 SGHTA and CDR2 FQGNSA. The CDR3 totals 16 residues. In DNA form, the CDR3 reads TGTGCCAGCAGCTTCGGGGGCGGGTCATCTAACAATGAGCAGTTCTTC. This encodes CASSFGGGSSNNEQFF.

The chain has TRBV7-2 and TRBJ2-3; 7 bases align to TRBD1. CDR1 is SGHTA and CDR2 is FQGNSA in the germline V gene. V gave up 5 bases and J gave up 1 base; unmatched junction bases: 6. The CDR3 runs 15 residues. CDR3 coding DNA: TGTGCCAGCAGCACACAGGGGACGCGCACAGATACGCAGTATTTT. Translated: CASSTQGTRTDTQYF.

The V gene is TRBV5-4, the J gene TRBJ2-2; D not certain. The CDR3 is 13 amino acids. The germline gives CDR1 SGHNT, CDR2 YYREEE (reference sequence). Trimming took off 0 bases at V and 7 bases at J, with 7 bases between the two ends. The CDR3 loop is CASSLAIGGELFF. CDR3 nucleotide sequence: TGTGCCAGCAGCTTGGCTATAGGCGGGGAGCTGTTTTTT.

This chain joins TRBV2 and TRBJ1-4, with TRBD1 matching 8 bases. The CDR3 runs 14 residues. CDR1 and CDR2 (germline): SNHLY, FYNNEI. Trimming took 6 bases from V and 3 from J; bases not matched to a gene: 3. CDR3 bases: TGTGCCAGCAGGGTGACAGGGGCTAATGAAAAACTGTTTTTT. Amino acids: CASRVTGANEKLFF. The full variable domain, with the rest looked up from reference TRBV2 and TRBJ1-4, is EPEVTQTPSHQVTQMGQEVILRCVPISNHLYFYWYRQILGQKVEFLVSFYNNEISEKSEIFDDQFSVERPDGSNFTLKIRSTKLEDSAMYFCASRVTGANEKLFFGSGTQLSVL.

The V and J genes are TRBV27 and TRBJ2-1, with 10 nucleotides matching TRBD2. CDR1 and CDR2 (germline): MNHEY, SMNVEV (reference sequence). CDR3 size: 15 residues. The J segment lost 7 bases and the V segment lost 6 bases, leaving 9 bases of the junction unmatched. CDR3 loop: CASSSPSGGPNEQFF. Written as DNA, the CDR3 is TGTGCCAGCAGCTCTCCTAGCGGGGGCCCGAATGAGCAGTTCTTC.

V usage is TRBV4-2 and J usage is TRBJ2-3, with TRBD1 matching 8 bases. Germline CDR1 reads LGHNA; CDR2 reads YNFKEQ. This CDR3 is 18 amino acids long. The ends lost 1 base at V and 4 bases at J; junction bases unmatched: 13. CDR3 residues: CASSQGSPGQGRSDTQYF. CDR3 DNA sequence: TGTGCCAGCAGCCAAGGATCCCCCGGACAGGGAAGGTCAGATACGCAGTATTTT.

The chain combines TRBV9 with TRBJ2-3, with 7 nucleotides matching TRBD2. The CDR3 is 15 residues long. Germline V gene lookup returns CDR1 SGDLS and CDR2 YYNGEE. The trim removed 4 bases at V and 1 base at J, leaving 6 bases unmatched. The CDR3 reads CASSSRGIGTDTQYF. DNA for the CDR3: TGTGCCAGCAGCTCGCGGGGGATAGGCACAGATACGCAGTATTTT.

The chain uses TRBV27 and TRBJ2-1; a weak D match, TRBD2 (6 bases). This CDR3 comprises 13 residues. Trimming removed 8 bases at V and 0 bases at J, with 8 bases between. The germline gives CDR1 MNHEY, CDR2 SMNVEV (reference sequence). The CDR3 is CASRENSYNEQFF. Written as DNA, the CDR3 is TGTGCCAGCCGGGAGAACTCCTACAATGAGCAGTTCTTC.

This sequence joins TRBV7-9 and TRBJ2-7; TRBD2 might be the D (6 bases). Germline CDR1 and CDR2: SEHNR and FQNEAQ (reference sequence). The CDR3 extends over 15 amino acids. The V and J ends lost 6 bases and 1 base respectively, with 16 bases between them. CDR3 sequence (DNA): TGTGCCAGCAGGGGTGTTGGGACTGCTTCCTACGAGCAGTACTTC. Its protein product is CASRGVGTASYEQYF. Full variable domain (missing parts from reference TRBV7-9 and TRBJ2-7): DTGVSQNPRHKITKRGQNVTFRCDPISEHNRLYWYRQTLGQGPEFLTYFQNEAQLEKSRLLSDRFSAERPKGSFSTLEIQRTEQGDSAMYLCASRGVGTASYEQYFGPGTRLTVT.

The chain joins TRBV6-5 to TRBJ1-2; TRBD1 matches 7 bases. Germline CDR1 reads MNHEY; CDR2 reads SVGAGI. This CDR3 has 16 residues. V trimming: 2 bases; J trimming: 0 bases; junction bases outside the gene matches: 6. DNA for the CDR3: TGTGCCAGCAGTTACCTGCCGGGACAGTCTAACTATGGCTACACCTTC. Translating gives CASSYLPGQSNYGYTF.

The V gene is TRBV9, the J gene TRBJ1-6, with a possible D match to TRBD1 (6 bases). CDR3 length: 14 residues. Germline values: CDR1 SGDLS, CDR2 YYNGEE. Trimming took 0 bases from V and 6 from J, leaving 7 bases between them. This chain's CDR3 is CASSVAGANSPLHF. Here the CDR3 DNA reads TGTGCCAGCAGCGTAGCAGGGGCTAATTCACCCCTCCACTTT.

The V call is TRBV4-3, the J call TRBJ2-1, with 8 bases that match TRBD2. The CDR3 is 16 residues long. With 1 base clipped from V and 0 bases from J, the junction kept 2 bases outside the gene matches. The germline V gene encodes CDR1 LGHNA and CDR2 YSLEER. The CDR3 reads CASSQVAGSSYNEQFF. Here the CDR3 DNA reads TGCGCCAGCAGCCAAGTAGCGGGAAGCTCCTACAATGAGCAGTTCTTC.

The rearrangement uses TRBV29-1 and TRBJ1-5; D is ambiguous. Germline V gene lookup returns CDR1 SQVTM and CDR2 ANQGSEA. Trimming removed 6 bases from V and 2 bases from J, with 8 bases in between. The length of the CDR3 is 12 residues. This chain's CDR3 is CSVGGRNQPQHF. CDR3 DNA: TGCAGCGTCGGAGGGCGCAATCAGCCCCAGCATTTT.

The V call is TRBV6-6, the J call TRBJ2-1; no definite D call. Germline V gene lookup returns CDR1 MNHNY and CDR2 SVGAGI (reference sequence). This CDR3 spans 11 amino acids. V was trimmed by 0 bases and J by 7 bases, leaving 1 base between them. This CDR3 reads CASSYSNEQFF. The CDR3 region has the DNA TGTGCCAGCAGTTACTCGAATGAGCAGTTCTTC.

The chain recombines TRBV6-5 with TRBJ2-6; D is unresolved. This CDR3 is built from 14 residues. Per the germline V gene, CDR1 is MNHEY and CDR2 is SVGAGI. The ends were cut back, 7 bases at V and 2 bases at J, with 9 bases in the middle. This chain's CDR3 is CASNLAPGANVLTF. In DNA, the CDR3 is TGTGCCAGCAATCTTGCCCCTGGGGCCAACGTCCTGACTTTC.

This chain connects TRBV6-1 to TRBJ1-2, with TRBD1 matching over 7 bases. The CDR3 is 15 residues long. V lost 0 bases to trimming and J lost 0 bases; unmatched junction nucleotides: 1. Per the germline V gene, CDR1 is MNHNS and CDR2 is SASEGT. The DNA for the CDR3 is TGTGCCAGCAGTGAAGCGGGGACAGCTAACTATGGCTACACCTTC. Its protein is CASSEAGTANYGYTF.

This chain links TRBV4-1 with TRBJ2-5; D unclear. CDR1 is MGHRA and CDR2 is YSYEKL in the germline V gene. The CDR3 is 15 residues long. Trimming took 0 bases from V and 5 from J, leaving 13 bases between them. This CDR3 is CASSQDDSRFETQYF. DNA for the CDR3: TGCGCCAGCAGCCAAGATGATTCGAGATTTGAGACCCAGTACTTC.

The rearrangement links TRBV18 to TRBJ1-1, with D possibly TRBD1 on 5 matching bases. This CDR3 has 13 amino acids. V gave up 3 bases and J gave up 5 bases, with 10 bases separating them. Germline loops: CDR1 KGHSH, CDR2 LQKENI. CDR3 in amino acids: CASSPDSGTEAFF. CDR3 nucleotides: TGTGCCAGCTCACCCGACAGTGGGACTGAAGCTTTCTTT.

The CDR3 nucleotides are TGCGCCAGCAGCTTGCGACCAGCGGCTAGCACAGATACGCAGTATTTT. This encodes CASSLRPAASTDTQYF. The chain links TRBV5-1 to TRBJ2-3; D might be TRBD2 (5 bases). The germline CDR1 and CDR2 sequences are SGHRS and YFSETQ. The CDR3 runs to 16 residues. Trimming cost V 1 base and J 0 bases, with 12 bases left between them.

The chain couples TRBV7-2 to TRBJ2-1; 11 nucleotides agree with TRBD1. Trimming removed 3 bases from V and 6 bases from J; junction bases left unmatched: 4. CDR3 length equals 15 residues. In germline, CDR1 is SGHTA, CDR2 FQGNSA. CDR3 nucleotides: TGTGCCAGCAGCTTTGGGACAGGGGGACTCAATGAGCAGTTCTTC. Its translation is CASSFGTGGLNEQFF.

The chain links TRBV7-2 to TRBJ1-5; 10 nucleotides agree with TRBD1. This CDR3 spans 15 amino acids. Looked up from germline, CDR1 is SGHTA and CDR2 is FQGNSA. Trimming at V came to 6 bases and at J to 4 bases, leaving 6 bases not matched to a gene. The CDR3 loop is CASRGGTGVNQPQHF. In DNA, the CDR3 is TGTGCCAGCAGGGGGGGGACAGGGGTGAATCAGCCCCAGCATTTT.

The rearrangement links TRBV18 to TRBJ2-7; D is possibly TRBD1 (7 bases). This CDR3 region has 12 residues. Trimming took off 5 bases at V and 7 bases at J, with 12 bases between the two ends. The germline gives CDR1 KGHSH, CDR2 LQKENI. CDR3 sequence: CASSSPGGEQYF. The CDR3 DNA is TGTGCCAGCTCATCTCCAGGGGGGGAGCAGTACTTC.

The genes are TRBV6-6 and TRBJ1-2; 9 positions match TRBD1. V lost 7 bases and J lost 3; bases outside the gene matches: 3. The V gene's germline CDR1 is MNHNY and CDR2 SVGAGI (reference sequence). There are 13 residues in the CDR3. CDR3 residues: CASNRQGDYGYTF. The CDR3 DNA sequence: TGTGCCAGCAATCGACAGGGGGACTATGGCTACACCTTC.

This clone has more than one count but fewer than ten. The V and J genes are TRBV6-4 and TRBJ2-7; D not certain. V was shortened by 4 bases and J by 0 bases, with 13 bases between the two germline ends. This CDR3 has 15 residues. Germline V gene data show CDR1 as MRHNA and CDR2 as SNTAGT. The CDR3 DNA is TGTGCCAGCAGTGCGGCTGCTGGAAGCTCCTACGAGCAGTACTTC. Translated: CASSAAAGSSYEQYF.

The chain recombines TRBV18 with TRBJ1-5; 10 bases fit TRBD1. Germline V gene sequence: CDR1 KGHSH, CDR2 LQKENI. The CDR3 spans 15 residues. V trimming: 2 bases; J trimming: 2 bases; junction bases outside the gene matches: 0. The CDR3 region is CASSPGTGGNQPQHF. The DNA for the CDR3 is TGTGCCAGCTCACCAGGGACAGGGGGCAATCAGCCCCAGCATTTT.

V usage is TRBV13 and J usage is TRBJ2-7, with D unresolved. V dropped 4 bases and J dropped 5 bases, with 18 bases sitting between them. The CDR3 sequence is 15 residues long. Germline CDR1 is PRHDT and CDR2 is FYEKMQ (reference sequence). DNA for the CDR3: TGTGCCAGCAGCTCTCCAGTGTCCACCTCTCACGAGCAGTACTTC. Translated: CASSSPVSTSHEQYF.

The V call is TRBV6-5, the J call TRBJ2-7; D is unclear. Germline CDR1 and CDR2: MNHEY and SVGAGI. V lost 11 bases and J lost 0, with 14 bases in between. The CDR3 loop spans 13 amino acids. The CDR3 DNA sequence: TGTGCCGTGTCCTCTTCTTACTCCTACGAGCAGTACTTC. Translation gives CAVSSSYSYEQYF.